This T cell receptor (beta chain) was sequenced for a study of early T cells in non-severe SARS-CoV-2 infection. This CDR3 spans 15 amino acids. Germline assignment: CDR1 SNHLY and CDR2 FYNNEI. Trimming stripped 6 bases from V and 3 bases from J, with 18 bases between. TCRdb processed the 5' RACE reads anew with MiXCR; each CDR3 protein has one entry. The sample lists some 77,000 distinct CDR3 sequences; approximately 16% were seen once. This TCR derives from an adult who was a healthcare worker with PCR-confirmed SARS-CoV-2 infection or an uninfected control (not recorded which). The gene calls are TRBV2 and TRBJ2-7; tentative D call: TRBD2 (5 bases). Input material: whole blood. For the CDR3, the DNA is TGTGCCAGCAGCCCCCGGGTCGCGGAGGACTACGAGCAGTACTTC. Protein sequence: CASSPRVAEDYEQYF.